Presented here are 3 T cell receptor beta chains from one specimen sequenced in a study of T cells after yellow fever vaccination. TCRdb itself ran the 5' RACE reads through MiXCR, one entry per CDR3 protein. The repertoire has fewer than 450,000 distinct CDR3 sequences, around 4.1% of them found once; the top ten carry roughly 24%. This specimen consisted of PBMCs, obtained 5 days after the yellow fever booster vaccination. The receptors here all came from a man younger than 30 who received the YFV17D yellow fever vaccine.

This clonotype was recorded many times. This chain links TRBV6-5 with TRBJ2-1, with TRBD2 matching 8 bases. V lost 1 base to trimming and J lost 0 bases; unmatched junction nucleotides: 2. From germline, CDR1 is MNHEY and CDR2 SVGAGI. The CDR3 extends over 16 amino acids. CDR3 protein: CASSYLAGSSYNEQFF. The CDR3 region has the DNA TGTGCCAGCAGTTACTTAGCGGGGAGCTCCTACAATGAGCAGTTCTTC.

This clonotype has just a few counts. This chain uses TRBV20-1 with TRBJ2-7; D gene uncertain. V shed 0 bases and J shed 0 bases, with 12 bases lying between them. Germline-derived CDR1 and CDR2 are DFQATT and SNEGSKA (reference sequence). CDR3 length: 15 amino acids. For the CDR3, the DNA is TGCAGTGCTAGAGATGGCTACTCCAGCTCCTACGAGCAGTACGTC. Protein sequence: CSARDGYSSSYEQYV.

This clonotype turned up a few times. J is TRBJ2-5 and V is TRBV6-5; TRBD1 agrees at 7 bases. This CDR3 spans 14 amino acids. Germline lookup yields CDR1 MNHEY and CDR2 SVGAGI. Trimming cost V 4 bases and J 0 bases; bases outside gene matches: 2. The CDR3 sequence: CASSLTGYQETQYF. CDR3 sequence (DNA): TGTGCCAGCAGTTTGACAGGGTACCAAGAGACCCAGTACTTC.